The sample holds one count of the clone carrying this T cell receptor (beta chain). Its matching antigen is unknown. The data were taken from a study of T cell responses to AZD1222 COVID-19 vaccine. Study details: Second doses were pooled across both intervals (about 4 or about 12 weeks). Findings and caveats of the study: Spike as a whole was targeted by vaccine-associated CD4 TCRs, dominant at 160-218 and 743-854. The study sampled repertoires only after the peak T cell response. The number of AZD1222 recipients seropositive at baseline was only six.

Sequenced by immunoSEQ multiplex PCR; TCRdb stores in-frame clones only, minus some. The sample consists of some 150,000 clones, roughly 90% of them appearing once. Between the trimmed V and J ends, which lost 4 bases and 3 bases, there was a span of 7 bases. This CDR3 has 13 residues. Germline V gene sequence: CDR1 SGDLS, CDR2 YYNGEE. The rearrangement joins TRBV9 to TRBJ1-4; TRBD1 might be the D (6 bases). Sequences were derived from peripheral blood, sampled on day 0 of AZD1222 vaccination. The source of this sequence is an adult in good health. CDR3 residues: CASSRQANEKLFF. CDR3 DNA sequence: TGTGCCAGCAGCAGACAGGCTAATGAAAAACTGTTTTTT.